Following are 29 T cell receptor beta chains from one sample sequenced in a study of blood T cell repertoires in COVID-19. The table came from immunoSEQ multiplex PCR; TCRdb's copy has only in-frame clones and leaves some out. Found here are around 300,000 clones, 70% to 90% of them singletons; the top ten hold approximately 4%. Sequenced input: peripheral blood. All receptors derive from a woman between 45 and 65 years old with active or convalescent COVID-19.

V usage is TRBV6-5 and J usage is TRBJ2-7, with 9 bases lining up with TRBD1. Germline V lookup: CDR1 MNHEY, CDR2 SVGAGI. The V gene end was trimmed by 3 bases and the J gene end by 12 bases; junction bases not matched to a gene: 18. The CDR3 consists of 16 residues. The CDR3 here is CASSYQWDRVARGLYF. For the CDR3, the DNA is TGTGCCAGCAGTTATCAGTGGGACAGGGTTGCACGAGGGCTGTACTTC.

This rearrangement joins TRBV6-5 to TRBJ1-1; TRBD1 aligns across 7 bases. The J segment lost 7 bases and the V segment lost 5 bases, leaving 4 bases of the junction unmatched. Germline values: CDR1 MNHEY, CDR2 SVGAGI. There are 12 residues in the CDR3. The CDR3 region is CASSRQGIEAFF. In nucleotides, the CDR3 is TGTGCCAGCAGTCGACAGGGTATTGAAGCTTTCTTT.

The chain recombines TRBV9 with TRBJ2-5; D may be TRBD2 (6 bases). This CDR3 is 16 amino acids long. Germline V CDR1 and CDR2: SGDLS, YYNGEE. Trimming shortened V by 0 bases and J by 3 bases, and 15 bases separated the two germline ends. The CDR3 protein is CASSVGVGTRKETQYF. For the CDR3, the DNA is TGTGCCAGCAGCGTAGGTGTTGGGACTCGGAAAGAGACCCAGTACTTC. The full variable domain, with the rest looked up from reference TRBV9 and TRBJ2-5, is DSGVTQTPKHLITATGQRVTLRCSPRSGDLSVYWYQQSLDQGLQFLIQYYNGEERAKGNILERFSAQQFPDLHSELNLSSLELGDSALYFCASSVGVGTRKETQYFGPGTRLLVL.

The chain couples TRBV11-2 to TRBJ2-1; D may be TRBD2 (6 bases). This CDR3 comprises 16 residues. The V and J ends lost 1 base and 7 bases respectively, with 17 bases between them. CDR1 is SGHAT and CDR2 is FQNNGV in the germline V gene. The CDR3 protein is CASSLAGRVGGNEQFF. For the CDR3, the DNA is TGTGCCAGCAGCTTAGCGGGCAGAGTGGGGGGTAATGAGCAGTTCTTC.

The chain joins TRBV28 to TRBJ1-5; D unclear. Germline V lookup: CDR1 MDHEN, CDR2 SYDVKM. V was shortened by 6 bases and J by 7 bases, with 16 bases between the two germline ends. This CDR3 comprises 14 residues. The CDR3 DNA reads TGTGCCAGCAGCCTCTGGTGGCTGATCCAGCCCCAGCATTTT. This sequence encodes CASSLWWLIQPQHF.

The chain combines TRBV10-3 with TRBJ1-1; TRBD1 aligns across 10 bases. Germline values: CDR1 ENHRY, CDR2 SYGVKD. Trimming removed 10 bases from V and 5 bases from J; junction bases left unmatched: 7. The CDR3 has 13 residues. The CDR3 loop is CATLLDRGTEAFF. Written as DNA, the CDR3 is TGTGCCACCCTTTTGGACAGGGGGACTGAAGCTTTCTTT.

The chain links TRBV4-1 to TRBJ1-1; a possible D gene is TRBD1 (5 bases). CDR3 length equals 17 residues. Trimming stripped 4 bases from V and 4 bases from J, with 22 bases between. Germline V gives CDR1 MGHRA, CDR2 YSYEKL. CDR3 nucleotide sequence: TGCGCCAGCAGCCTCATTGGCGGAGGGGTCGGGACCACTGAAGCTTTCTTT. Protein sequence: CASSLIGGGVGTTEAFF.

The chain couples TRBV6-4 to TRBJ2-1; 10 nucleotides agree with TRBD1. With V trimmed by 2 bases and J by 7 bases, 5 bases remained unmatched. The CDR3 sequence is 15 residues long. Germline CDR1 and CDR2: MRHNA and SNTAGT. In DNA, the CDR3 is TGTGCCAGCAGTGACGGACAGGGGGAGACAAATGAGCAGTTCTTC. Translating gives CASSDGQGETNEQFF.

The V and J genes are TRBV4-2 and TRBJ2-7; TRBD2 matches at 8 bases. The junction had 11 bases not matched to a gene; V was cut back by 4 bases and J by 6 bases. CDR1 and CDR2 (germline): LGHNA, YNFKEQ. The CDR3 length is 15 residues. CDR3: CASSRSGGSGGEQYF. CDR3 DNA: TGTGCCAGCAGCCGATCGGGGGGGTCGGGCGGCGAGCAGTACTTC.

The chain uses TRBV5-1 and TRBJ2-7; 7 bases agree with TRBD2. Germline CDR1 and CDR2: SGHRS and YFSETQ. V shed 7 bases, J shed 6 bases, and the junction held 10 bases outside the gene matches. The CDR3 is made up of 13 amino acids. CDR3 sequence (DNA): TGCGCCAGCTCACTTTTGACGGGGGGCGAGCAGTACTTC. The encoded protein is CASSLLTGGEQYF.

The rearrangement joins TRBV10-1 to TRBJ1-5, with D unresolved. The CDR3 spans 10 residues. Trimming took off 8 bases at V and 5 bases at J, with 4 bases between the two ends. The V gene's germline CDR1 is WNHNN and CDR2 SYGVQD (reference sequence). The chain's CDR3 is CASSDQPQHF. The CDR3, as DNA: TGCGCCAGCTCTGATCAGCCCCAGCATTTT.

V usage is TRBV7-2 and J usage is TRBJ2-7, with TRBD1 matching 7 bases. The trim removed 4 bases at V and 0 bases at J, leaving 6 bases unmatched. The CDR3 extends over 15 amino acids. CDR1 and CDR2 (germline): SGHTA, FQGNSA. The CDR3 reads CASSSFRDSSYEQYF. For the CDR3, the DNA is TGTGCCAGCAGCTCATTCCGGGACAGCTCCTACGAGCAGTACTTC.

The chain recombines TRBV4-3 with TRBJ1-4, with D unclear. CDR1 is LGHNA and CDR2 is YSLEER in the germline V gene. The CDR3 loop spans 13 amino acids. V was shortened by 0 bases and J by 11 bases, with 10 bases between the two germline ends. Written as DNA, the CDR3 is TGCGCCAGCAGCCAAGATAGGACTTTTAAACTGTTTTTT. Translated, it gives CASSQDRTFKLFF.

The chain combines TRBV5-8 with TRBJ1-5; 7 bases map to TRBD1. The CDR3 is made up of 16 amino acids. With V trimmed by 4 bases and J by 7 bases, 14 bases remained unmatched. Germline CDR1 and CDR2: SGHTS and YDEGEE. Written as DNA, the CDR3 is TGTGCCAGCAGCCGTCAGAGGGGACAGCCAAGACAGCCCCAGCATTTT. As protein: CASSRQRGQPRQPQHF.

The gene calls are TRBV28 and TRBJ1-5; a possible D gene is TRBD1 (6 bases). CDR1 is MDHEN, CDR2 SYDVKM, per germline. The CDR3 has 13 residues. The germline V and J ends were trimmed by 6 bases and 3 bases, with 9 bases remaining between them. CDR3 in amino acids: CASRTGPNQPQHF. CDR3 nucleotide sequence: TGTGCCAGCAGAACAGGGCCCAATCAGCCCCAGCATTTT.

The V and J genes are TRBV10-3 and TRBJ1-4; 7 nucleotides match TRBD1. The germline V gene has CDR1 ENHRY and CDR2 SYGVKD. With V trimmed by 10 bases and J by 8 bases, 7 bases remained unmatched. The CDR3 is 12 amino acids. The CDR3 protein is CASTGAGEKLFF. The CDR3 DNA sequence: TGTGCCAGCACAGGGGCCGGGGAAAAACTGTTTTTT.

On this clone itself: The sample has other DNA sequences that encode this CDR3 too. The CDR3 spells CASSYRSSGRNEQYF. Written as DNA, the CDR3 is TGTGCCAGCAGTTACCGATCTAGCGGGAGAAACGAGCAGTACTTC. This chain uses TRBV6-2 or TRBV6-3 with TRBJ2-7; 10 bases map to TRBD2. V dropped 2 bases and J dropped 5; count of bases not matched to a gene: 6. The germline CDR1 and CDR2 sequences are MNHEY and SVGEGT. The length of the CDR3 is 15 residues.

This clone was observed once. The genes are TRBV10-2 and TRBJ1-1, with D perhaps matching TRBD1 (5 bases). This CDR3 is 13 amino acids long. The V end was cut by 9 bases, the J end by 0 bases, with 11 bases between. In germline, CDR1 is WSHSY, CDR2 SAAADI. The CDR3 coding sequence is TGCGCCAGTCGGGGGGGACTGAACACTGAAGCTTTCTTT. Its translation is CASRGGLNTEAFF.

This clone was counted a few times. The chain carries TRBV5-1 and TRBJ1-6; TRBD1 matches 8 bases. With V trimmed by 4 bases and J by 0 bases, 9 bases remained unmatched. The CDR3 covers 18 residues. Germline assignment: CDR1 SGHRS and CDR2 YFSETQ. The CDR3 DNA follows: TGCGCCAGCAGCCTCGGGACAGGCAGGGCCTCCTATAATTCACCCCTCCACTTT. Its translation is CASSLGTGRASYNSPLHF. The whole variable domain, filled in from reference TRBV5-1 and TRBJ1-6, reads KAGVTQTPRYLIKTRGQQVTLSCSPISGHRSVSWYQQTPGQGLQFLFEYFSETQRNKGNFPGRFSGRQFSNSRSEMNVSTLELGDSALYLCASSLGTGRASYNSPLHFGNGTRLTVT.

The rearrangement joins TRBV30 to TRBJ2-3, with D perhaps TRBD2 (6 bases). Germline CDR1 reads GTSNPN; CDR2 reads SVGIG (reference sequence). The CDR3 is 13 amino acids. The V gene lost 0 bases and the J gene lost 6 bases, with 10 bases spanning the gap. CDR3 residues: CAWSVRRVDTQYF. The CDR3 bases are TGTGCCTGGAGTGTAAGGAGGGTGGATACGCAGTATTTT.

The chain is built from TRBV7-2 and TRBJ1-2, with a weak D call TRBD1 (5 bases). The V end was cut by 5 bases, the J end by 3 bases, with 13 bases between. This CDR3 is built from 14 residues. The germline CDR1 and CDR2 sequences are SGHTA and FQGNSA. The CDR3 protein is CASSLAGQDYGYTF. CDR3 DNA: TGTGCCAGCAGCCTTGCCGGACAAGACTATGGCTACACCTTC. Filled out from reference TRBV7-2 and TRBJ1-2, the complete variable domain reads GAGVSQSPSNKVTEKGKDVELRCDPISGHTALYWYRQSLGQGLEFLIYFQGNSAPDKSGLPSDRFSAERTGGSVSTLTIQRTQQEDSAVYLCASSLAGQDYGYTFGSGTRLTVV.

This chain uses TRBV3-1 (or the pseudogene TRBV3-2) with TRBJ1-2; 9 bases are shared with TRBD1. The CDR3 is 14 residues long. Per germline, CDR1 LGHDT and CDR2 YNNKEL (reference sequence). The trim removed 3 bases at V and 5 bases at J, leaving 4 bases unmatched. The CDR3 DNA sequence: TGTGCCAGCAGCCACAGGACAGGGGTTTATGGCTACACCTTC. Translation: CASSHRTGVYGYTF.

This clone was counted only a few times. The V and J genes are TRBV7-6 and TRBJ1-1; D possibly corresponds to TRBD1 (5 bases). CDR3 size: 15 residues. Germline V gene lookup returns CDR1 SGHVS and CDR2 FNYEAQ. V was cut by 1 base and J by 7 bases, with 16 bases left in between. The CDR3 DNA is TGTGCCAGCAGCTTAGGATCAGGGAGGGTTGGTGAAGCTTTCTTT. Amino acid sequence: CASSLGSGRVGEAFF.

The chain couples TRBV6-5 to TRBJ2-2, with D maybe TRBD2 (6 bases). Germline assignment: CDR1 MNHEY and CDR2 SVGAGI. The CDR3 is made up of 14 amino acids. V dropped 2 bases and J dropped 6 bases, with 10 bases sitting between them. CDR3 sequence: CASSYIREAGELFF. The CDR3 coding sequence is TGTGCCAGCAGTTACATCAGGGAGGCCGGGGAGCTGTTTTTT.

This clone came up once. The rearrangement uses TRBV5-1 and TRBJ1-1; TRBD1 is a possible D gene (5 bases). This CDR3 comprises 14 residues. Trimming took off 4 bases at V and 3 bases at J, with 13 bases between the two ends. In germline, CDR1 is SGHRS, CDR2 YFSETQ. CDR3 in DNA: TGCGCCAGCAGCCCGGGGGGATCTGACACTGAAGCTTTCTTT. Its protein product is CASSPGGSDTEAFF.

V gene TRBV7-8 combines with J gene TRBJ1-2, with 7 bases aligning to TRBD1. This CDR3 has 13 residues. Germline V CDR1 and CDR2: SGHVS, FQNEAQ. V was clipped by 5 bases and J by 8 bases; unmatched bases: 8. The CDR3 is CASSATGIRGYTF. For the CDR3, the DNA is TGTGCCAGCAGCGCGACAGGGATTAGGGGCTACACCTTC.

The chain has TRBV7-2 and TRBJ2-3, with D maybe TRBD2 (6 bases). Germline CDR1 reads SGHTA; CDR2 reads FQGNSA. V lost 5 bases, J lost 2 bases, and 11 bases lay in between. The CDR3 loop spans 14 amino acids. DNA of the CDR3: TGTGCCAGCAGCAGACTAGGTCCCACAGATACGCAGTATTTT. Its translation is CASSRLGPTDTQYF.

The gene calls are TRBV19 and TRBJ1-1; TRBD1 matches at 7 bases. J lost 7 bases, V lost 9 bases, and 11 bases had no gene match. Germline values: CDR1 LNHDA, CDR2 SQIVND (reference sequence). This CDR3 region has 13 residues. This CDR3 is CASLRTGYGEAFF. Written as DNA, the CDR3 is TGTGCCAGCTTAAGGACAGGTTACGGTGAAGCTTTCTTT.

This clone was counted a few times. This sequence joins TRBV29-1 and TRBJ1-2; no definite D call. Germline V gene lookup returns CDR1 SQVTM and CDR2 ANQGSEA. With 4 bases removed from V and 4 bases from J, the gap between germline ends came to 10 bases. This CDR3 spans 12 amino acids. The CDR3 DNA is TGCAGCGTTGTTTTTAGCACCTATGGCTACACCTTC. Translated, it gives CSVVFSTYGYTF.